Each of the 5 T cell receptor beta chains below was sequenced from the same sample in a study of T-cell reconstitution after alpha-beta-depleted transplantation in children. As it was prepared, the TCRbeta library received unique molecular identifiers. Each CDR3 protein is one row after TCRdb ran MiXCR on the PCR reads. The data show approximately 800,000 distinct CDR3 sequences, roughly 15% seen once. The material was PBMCs, mostly from graft donor cells, obtained 360 days after TCRalphabeta/CD19-depleted stem cell transplant. The receptors shown here come from a male patient between 5 and 17 years old who had a stem cell transplant for acute lymphoblastic leukemia, so the T cells may come from the graft donor.

This sequence joins TRBV12-3 or TRBV12-4 and TRBJ2-1; possibly TRBD2 for D (6 bases). The germline V and J ends were trimmed by 8 bases and 4 bases, with 18 bases remaining between them. CDR3 size: 15 residues. CDR3 region: CASGPPGLPYNEQFF. The CDR3 nucleotides read TGTGCCAGCGGCCCCCCGGGACTTCCTTACAATGAGCAGTTCTTC.

This clonotype showed up just a few times. V and J are TRBV11-2 and TRBJ2-2, with 9 bases that match TRBD2. This CDR3 is built from 15 residues. CDR1 and CDR2 (germline): SGHAT, FQNNGV. With V trimmed by 4 bases and J by 4 bases, 4 bases remained unmatched. CDR3 bases: TGTGCCAGCAGCTATAGCGGGGGTACCACCGGGGAGCTGTTTTTT. Encoded protein: CASSYSGGTTGELFF.

This clonotype turned up a few times. V usage is TRBV5-1 and J usage is TRBJ2-6; D gene ambiguous. In germline, CDR1 is SGHRS, CDR2 YFSETQ. This CDR3 has 16 residues. V was clipped by 0 bases and J by 1 base, with 8 bases between them. This CDR3 reads CASSLVSGSGANVLTF. CDR3 coding DNA: TGCGCCAGCAGCTTGGTGTCGGGTTCTGGGGCCAACGTCCTGACTTTC.

The CDR3 spells CASAGPGEKLFF. CDR3 DNA sequence: TGTGCTTCAGCAGGGCCGGGGGAAAAACTGTTTTTT. This chain uses TRBV27 with TRBJ1-4; D is perhaps TRBD1 (5 bases). This CDR3 comprises 12 residues. Looked up from germline, CDR1 is MNHEY and CDR2 is SMNVEV (reference sequence).

This chain connects TRBV3-1 to TRBJ2-1; TRBD2 aligns across 12 bases. CDR1 is LGHDT and CDR2 is YNNKEL in the germline V gene (reference sequence). With 1 base clipped from V and 5 bases from J, the junction kept 6 bases outside the gene matches. The CDR3 runs 17 residues. The CDR3 spells CASSQGTGLAGDNEQFF. The CDR3 nucleotides read TGTGCCAGCAGCCAAGGAACGGGACTAGCGGGTGACAATGAGCAGTTCTTC.